This T cell receptor (beta chain) was profiled in a study of blood T cell repertoires in COVID-19 (dated by TCRdb to the early 2020s). Broadly, across the study: Samples covering the acute and convalescent phases of COVID-19 were provided by collaborators in the United States, Italy and Spain. Deeply sampled blood TCRbeta repertoires from subjects exposed to, actively infected with, or recovered from COVID-19 were included in the dataset. The prospective study material was composed of cDNA or gDNA derived from T cells, B-cell-depleted T cells, or PBMCs. Nearly every sample came with metadata listing a de-identified subject ID, COVID-19 status, age in years and sex. The samples were drawn from the first 160 participants of the ongoing ImmuneRACE study and from 950 to 1,500 subjects provided by 6 global collaborators. The repertoires were made available in a free public database intended to serve as a resource for research on the immune response to SARS-CoV-2. HLA class I and class II types, where available, came from metadata supplied by the sample provider rather than from assay-based typing. General findings and caveats noted by the study authors: Clinical and demographic metadata were provided uncurated, with the amount varying by source and participant.

The CDR3 has 13 amino acids, counting the end cysteine and phenylalanine. Just CDR3 DNA is preserved here, 39 bases in frame from base 1. V is trimmed back by 6 bases and J by 7 bases, and the junction contains 7 bases that no gene match accounts for. TCRbeta CDR3 regions were amplified from genomic DNA using the immunoSEQ Assay, a bias-controlled multiplex PCR. Turning to the authors' computational methods: Within the assay, amplification of reference gene primers was used to estimate how many nucleated cells each sample contained. To quantify the absolute abundance of each unique TCRbeta CDR3 rearrangement, sequence reads were collapsed and filtered. For each sample, productive Simpson clonality was calculated as the square root of Simpson's diversity index over productive rearrangements. Imported from immuneACCESS, the table was reduced by TCRdb to in-frame sequences with V and J called. These copies leave out some clones; in studies compared against another copy, an unresolved V gene accounts for under half, and the cause of the remainder is not known. The V and J calls and clone size were taken over from that table, and D and trimming were inferred from the DNA. Recorded for this sample are under 200,000 clones; 70% to 90% of them occurred a single time. Together, the top ten hold 4.4% of the sample.

About this clone: Its antigen is currently not known. Within one base of it there is no much larger clone, and no base qualities were kept.

In the prospective study, participants were about 18 to 90 years old, resided in fewer than 25 geographic areas of the United States, and were enrolled through a virtual design. To assign participants to cohorts, the prospective study relied on clinical history that participants themselves reported in a screening survey and a study questionnaire. For ImmuneRACE Cohort 3, a participant was defined as recovered based on two consecutive negative NP/OP PCR tests, clearance by a healthcare professional, or resolution of symptoms. In the prospective study, mobile phlebotomists collected whole blood, serum and a nasopharyngeal or oropharyngeal swab from each participant. Participants in the prospective study had the option to provide additional blood draws and questionnaires over a 2-month period. Before DNA extraction, prospective study blood samples were shipped either frozen or at room temperature.

The chain joins TRBV12-3 or TRBV12-4 to TRBJ1-2, and 8 bases in between align with TRBD1. Sequenced input: PBMCs or T cells enriched from blood (not recorded which). The sequence derives from a woman between 50 and 59 years old who had recovered from COVID-19. The DNA sequence is TGTGCCAGCAGGAGGCAGGGGGCTCGTGGCTACACCTTC. Its product reads: CASRRQGARGYTF.